This TCR beta chain was found in a study of blood T cell repertoires in COVID-19. As for the study in general: The United States, Italy and Spain provided the acute and convalescent COVID-19 samples.

Germline assignment: CDR1 ENHRY and CDR2 SYGVKD. CDR3 length: 14 amino acids. V gave up 4 bases and J gave up 1 base, with 10 bases separating them. Repertoires were generated with immunoSEQ multiplex PCR, while TCRdb's copy carries only in-frame clones and drops some. Seen here are about 250,000 clones, under 95% observed once, and the top ten hold approximately 2%. This TCR came from a woman younger than 35 who had recovered from COVID-19. The genes are TRBV10-3 and TRBJ1-1, with D hard to call. The material sequenced was PBMCs or T cells enriched from blood (not recorded which). The CDR3 DNA sequence: TGTGCCATCAGTGCTGAGAGGGAGAACACTGAAGCTTTCTTT. It yields the protein CAISAERENTEAFF.